This entry is about one T cell receptor beta chain. Its recognized antigen is unknown. There are no base qualities to consult, and no much larger clone falls within one base. CDR1 GTSNPN and CDR2 SVGIG are derived from the germline V gene (reference sequence). Clipping removes 0 bases from V and 4 bases from J, with 4 as the unmatched junction base count. The CDR3, cysteine through phenylalanine, is 14 amino acids long. Only the CDR3 portion is preserved as DNA: 42 bases, with reading frame beginning at the first base. This specimen belongs to a study of shared clonotypes between healthy human individuals (dated by TCRdb to about 2020). With respect to the entire study: The cohort comprised a couple of women and a few men aged 18 to 49 years. The study deeply sequenced blood TCR repertoires of several healthy adults to estimate repertoire size and the extent of clonotype sharing between individuals. Between about 0.94 and 8.9 billion PBMCs per donor were obtained by leukapheresis. To increase sequencing depth and limit assay-specific biases, different laboratories used diverse techniques to prepare libraries and sequence TCR repertoires. For each donor, three plates each were used for CD4 naive and CD4 memory, two plates were used for CD8 naive, and one plate was used for CD8 memory. Study-wide conclusions, independent of this receptor: The small number of donors limited the genetic and exposure-history diversity represented. Naive subsets generally had larger estimated clonotype richness than memory subsets. Even with the large sequencing depth, rarefaction of the sorted-subset datasets indicated that sequencing was incomplete. Across a few donors, approximately 4.6% of naive CD4, roughly 3.3% of naive CD8, roughly 2.2% of memory CD4, and under 0.45% of memory CD8 clonotypes were shared. Sampling was limited to blood, and TCR repertoires in tissue likely differ from TCR repertoires in blood. Pairwise subsampling led to the expectation that sequencing depth would affect the degree of clonotype sharing among donors. Higher generation probabilities were observed for clonotypes shared by all four sorted-subset donors than for non-shared clonotypes.

Using the deep immunoSEQ assay, multiplex PCR amplified TCR CDR3 regions from genomic DNA. Genomic DNA extracted from each cell subset was distributed evenly over all wells of several immunoSEQ 96-well plates, and each plate served as one replicate. For sorted subsets, roughly 200 ng of genomic DNA, equivalent to 25,000 to 35,000 T cell genomes, went into each replicate PCR. The purified libraries were quantified using a Qubit 3.0 fluorometer, sized with a Bioanalyzer 2100, and then quantified again using the KAPA Library Quantification kit. Every immunoSEQ 96-well plate was sequenced on a separate single-read 150-cycle Illumina NextSeq 550 flow cell. The paper's processing steps were these. The immunoSEQ output contained only junctional sequences without quality scores, so filtering could not match that applied to full-length reads. Sequences were annotated with PyIR, a Python wrapper for IgBLAST v1.9, and V/J genes and CDR3 were assigned using IMGT germline references. Any read was removed if the V/J assignment was weak (E-value above 1e-6), the CDR3 was missing, or the read contained stop codons, out-of-frame junctions, or ambiguous translated residues. V3J clonotypes were defined as sequences sharing an identical inferred V gene, J gene, and CDR3 amino acid sequence. The percentage overlap between two repertoires was calculated by dividing the number of shared unique clonotypes by the size of the smaller repertoire. Three approaches were used to assess repertoire richness: RTK rarefaction, the Chao1 estimator, and Recon v2.1 estimates of unobserved clonotypes. Generation probabilities for all TCRbeta clonotypes obtained by the gDNA method from a handful of donors were computed using OLGA. What TCRdb holds here is the immuneACCESS table cut down to in-frame rearrangements. Part of the clones is not present; checked against another copy, under half of the missing clones reflect an unresolved V gene, and the others are unexplained. V and J calls and clone size are given by that table; D and trimming were obtained from the DNA. Present in this sample are around 2,000,000 clones, 85% to 95% of which were seen just once. The ten largest clones take up around 1.1% of the sample.

CD8 naive samples were CD45RO-negative cells positively selected for CCR7, giving a CD45RA+CCR7+ population that excluded TemRA cells. Donors were healthy HIV-negative adults with no recently reported acute infections or vaccinations. All donors were Caucasian adults living in Nashville, Tennessee, USA. Blood was obtained by leukapheresis, after which PBMCs were separated by Ficoll-Histopaque density gradient centrifugation and cryopreserved in liquid nitrogen vapor phase. Analytical flow cytometry was used to check the purity and quantity of every magnetically sorted T cell population. Genomic DNA was isolated from every sorted fraction and measured by UV absorbance on a Nanodrop 2000c.

The chain links TRBV30 with TRBJ1-2, with 8 central nucleotides matching TRBD1. The specimen was naive CD8+ T cells sorted from blood. Per the publication, the cell subset or site label means: CD45RA+CCR7+. This TCR derives from a man aged 18-30 years in good health. The CDR3 protein sequence reads: CAWSVDRESYGYTF. The sequence in DNA is TGTGCCTGGAGTGTGGACAGGGAGTCCTATGGCTACACCTTC. Reference TRBV30 and TRBJ1-2 proteins supply the regions before and after the CDR3; the full variable domain is: SQTIHQWPATLVQPVGSPLSLECTVEGTSNPNLYWYRQAAGRGLQLLFYSVGIGQISSEVPQNLSASRPQDRQFILSSKKLLLSDSGFYLCAWSVDRESYGYTFGSGTRLTVV.